The source of this TCR beta chain is a study of T cells expressing NK-cell markers. Study in general: Within the sequenced cohort of eight donors, seven exhibited HCMV seropositivity and one was seronegative.

CDR1 is SGDLS, CDR2 YYNGEE, per germline. The CDR3 spans 15 residues. TCRdb derives one entry per CDR3 protein from the 5' RACE reads, leaving out DNA. There are 500,000 to 700,000 distinct CDR3 sequences in the sample, with approximately 3.5% held by the top ten. The rearrangement links TRBV9 to TRBJ1-2. The clonotype was recovered from a man between 18 and 35 years old in good health. Sample: blood T cells: a sorted CD56 or NKG2C T cell subset, CD4+ or CD8+ T cells, or bulk PBMC T cells (not recorded which). The CDR3 is CASSVGASLNYGYTF.